One sample yielded the 32 T cell receptor beta chains listed below, sequenced in a study of T cells in Graves' hyperthyroidism and ophthalmopathy. Researchers took RNA transcripts and amplified the TCR beta CDR3 regions from them. With the HTBI primer set, the TCR CDR3 went through a first round of RT-PCR. TCRdb re-called the multiplex PCR reads through MiXCR, storing one row per CDR3 protein. This table holds fewer than 650,000 distinct CDR3 sequences, around 43% found once. The sample consisted of peripheral blood or thyroid tissue (not recorded which). These receptors were obtained from an adult woman with Graves' disease, either hyperthyroidism or ophthalmopathy (not recorded which).

The V call is TRBV29-1, the J call TRBJ2-7; 7 positions agree with TRBD1. The CDR3 is made up of 14 amino acids. V shed 5 bases, J shed 3 bases, and the junction held 10 bases outside the gene matches. From germline, CDR1 is SQVTM and CDR2 ANQGSEA. CDR3 residues: CSVTPRTGGYEQYF. The CDR3 DNA reads TGCAGCGTTACACCTAGGACAGGAGGCTACGAGCAGTACTTC.

V is TRBV7-3 and J is TRBJ2-5, with 8 bases matching TRBD2. This CDR3 region has 15 residues. The germline V gene has CDR1 SGHTA and CDR2 FQGTGA. The junction had 13 bases not matched to a gene; V was cut back by 4 bases and J by 9 bases. As DNA, the CDR3 is TGTGCCAGCAGCTCCCCAGCGGGGGATGGGGGGTCCCAGTACTTC. It translates to CASSSPAGDGGSQYF.

A few counts support this clonotype. The J gene is TRBJ1-5, the V gene TRBV10-3, with D hard to call. The CDR3 is made up of 13 amino acids. V lost 7 bases and J lost 0, with 7 bases in between. Germline V lookup: CDR1 ENHRY, CDR2 SYGVKD. The CDR3 here is CAITSNSNQPQHF. The CDR3 region has the DNA TGTGCCATCACCTCGAATAGCAATCAGCCCCAGCATTTT.

This chain connects TRBV7-9 to TRBJ2-7; D call uncertain. There are 12 residues in the CDR3. The germline V and J ends were trimmed by 3 bases and 3 bases, with 6 bases remaining between them. The germline CDR1 and CDR2 sequences are SEHNR and FQNEAQ (reference sequence). CDR3 sequence reads: CASSLDDYEQYF. In nucleotides, the CDR3 is TGTGCCAGCAGCTTGGACGACTACGAGCAGTACTTC.

This chain connects TRBV20-1 to TRBJ1-1; D is uncertain. Germline CDR1 DFQATT, CDR2 SNEGSKA (reference sequence). The CDR3 has 14 residues. V was clipped by 5 bases and J by 3 bases, with 16 bases between them. CDR3 loop: CSAGVIGRDTEAFF. CDR3 sequence (DNA): TGCAGTGCTGGGGTGATAGGGAGGGACACTGAAGCTTTCTTT.

Turning to this clonotype: The conserved phenylalanine or tryptophan normally closing the CDR3 is absent here, so this likely arose from a read error. Because the CDR3's place on the DNA is in doubt, the DNA is left out and the CDR3 is given as listed by TCRdb. This chain connects TRBV2 to TRBJ1-4; whether TRBD1, the table's D call, matches the DNA was not checked. With termini counted, the CDR3 has 9 amino acids. Per the germline V gene, CDR1 is SNHLY and CDR2 is FYNNEI. The CDR3 reads CASSVAGVD.

This clonotype turned up a few times. The J gene is TRBJ2-2, the V gene TRBV6-2 or TRBV6-3; 9 bases line up with TRBD2. Looked up from germline, CDR1 is MNHEY and CDR2 is SVGEGT. The CDR3 runs 16 residues. V shed 5 bases, J shed 4 bases, and the junction held 8 bases outside the gene matches. The CDR3 region has the DNA TGTGCCAGCAGTCGCGGACTAGCGAGTGGCACCGGGGAGCTGTTTTTT. Translation gives CASSRGLASGTGELFF.

The sample holds many counts of this clonotype. V and J are TRBV2 and TRBJ2-2, with a tentative D call TRBD1 (6 bases). Germline V gene data show CDR1 as SNHLY and CDR2 as FYNNEI. The CDR3 is made up of 15 amino acids. Trimming took off 6 bases at V and 3 bases at J, with 14 bases between the two ends. CDR3 residues: CASSSQGLYTGELFF. DNA of the CDR3: TGTGCCAGCAGCTCTCAGGGGTTGTACACCGGGGAGCTGTTTTTT.

The chain is built from TRBV2 and TRBJ2-7; D might be TRBD2 (6 bases). The V and J ends lost 2 bases and 4 bases respectively, with 12 bases between them. This CDR3 comprises 14 residues. The germline CDR1 and CDR2 sequences are SNHLY and FYNNEI. The CDR3 nucleotides are TGTGCCAGCAGTGAATTGGTGGGGGGTTACGAGCAGTACTTC. Protein sequence: CASSELVGGYEQYF.

This rearrangement joins TRBV7-2 to TRBJ1-2; D gene unclear. The germline V gene encodes CDR1 SGHTA and CDR2 FQGNSA. The CDR3 has 13 residues. V lost 0 bases and J lost 5, with 7 bases in between. In nucleotides, the CDR3 is TGTGCCAGCAGCTTAGCAAAGGGTTATGGCTACACCTTC. Amino acids: CASSLAKGYGYTF.

The rearrangement links TRBV7-9 to TRBJ2-3, with 11 bases aligning to TRBD2. CDR1 is SEHNR and CDR2 is FQNEAQ in the germline V gene (reference sequence). Unmatched junction bases numbered 8, after V lost 5 bases and J lost 4 bases. The CDR3 extends over 16 amino acids. CDR3 in amino acids: CASSQKLAGEADTQYF. CDR3 coding DNA: TGTGCCAGCAGCCAAAAACTAGCGGGAGAAGCAGATACGCAGTATTTT.

This sequence joins TRBV12-3 or TRBV12-4 and TRBJ1-2; TRBD1 agrees at 8 bases. J gave up 4 bases and V 5 bases, and 3 bases lay outside the gene matches. The CDR3 totals 13 residues. CDR3 residues: CASSGDRGYGYTF. The CDR3 nucleotides read TGTGCCAGCAGTGGCGACAGGGGCTATGGCTACACCTTC.

The V and J genes are TRBV29-1 and TRBJ2-7; 8 positions agree with TRBD1. Germline CDR1 reads SQVTM; CDR2 reads ANQGSEA. V lost 7 bases, J lost 3 bases, and 2 bases stayed unmatched. This CDR3 comprises 11 residues. In nucleotides, the CDR3 is TGCAGCGCCGGACAGGGCTACGAGCAGTACTTC. Translation gives CSAGQGYEQYF.

The chain carries TRBV20-1 and TRBJ2-7; D call uncertain. Germline V CDR1 and CDR2: DFQATT, SNEGSKA (reference sequence). The CDR3 is 13 amino acids. Between the trimmed V and J ends, which lost 3 bases and 2 bases, there was a span of 11 bases. The chain's CDR3 is CSARILTTYEQYF. The CDR3 nucleotides are TGCAGTGCTAGGATATTAACTACCTACGAGCAGTACTTC.

The genes are TRBV12-3 or TRBV12-4 and TRBJ1-1; 9 nucleotides agree with TRBD1. V gave up 8 bases and J gave up 6 bases; unmatched junction bases: 7. The CDR3 consists of 13 residues. This CDR3 reads CASGTGRMAEAFF. CDR3 nucleotide sequence: TGTGCCAGCGGGACAGGGAGGATGGCTGAAGCTTTCTTT.

The V call is TRBV20-1, the J call TRBJ1-2; perhaps TRBD1 as D (5 bases). This CDR3 is built from 12 residues. Trimming took 6 bases from V and 8 from J, leaving 16 bases between them. Germline V lookup: CDR1 DFQATT, CDR2 SNEGSKA (reference sequence). CDR3 coding DNA: TGCAGTGCCGGTGGGGGAGAGGGCGGCTACACCTTC. This translates into CSAGGGEGGYTF.

This clonotype was picked up many times. This chain links TRBV9 with TRBJ2-2; 8 bases match TRBD1. Germline lookup yields CDR1 SGDLS and CDR2 YYNGEE. Germline trimming cut 0 bases from V and 6 bases from J; bases unmatched to any gene: 10. The CDR3 is 17 residues long. The CDR3 sequence: CASSVGADRGGAGELFF. CDR3 coding DNA: TGTGCCAGCAGCGTAGGGGCCGACAGGGGAGGTGCCGGGGAGCTGTTTTTT.

In this sample, this clonotype turned up many times. The chain has TRBV7-8 and TRBJ2-7; the match to TRBD2 covers 10 bases. Germline V gene data show CDR1 as SGHVS and CDR2 as FQNEAQ. V lost 0 bases and J lost 0; bases outside the gene matches: 2. CDR3 size: 16 residues. CDR3 protein: CASSLAVAGGSYEQYF. In nucleotides, the CDR3 is TGTGCCAGCAGCTTAGCGGTAGCGGGAGGCTCCTACGAGCAGTACTTC.

The chain joins TRBV20-1 to TRBJ2-7; D unresolved. The germline V gene encodes CDR1 DFQATT and CDR2 SNEGSKA (reference sequence). V was clipped by 3 bases and J by 4 bases, with 13 bases between them. This CDR3 spans 13 amino acids. The CDR3 DNA reads as TGCAGTGCTAGGCTGGGCCCACAATACGAGCAGTACTTC. This codes for CSARLGPQYEQYF.

This clonotype was found a few times. The CDR3 here is CSVAGLAGTYNEQFF. The CDR3 DNA follows: TGCAGCGTAGCAGGACTAGCGGGAACCTACAATGAGCAGTTCTTC. This chain joins TRBV29-1 and TRBJ2-1, with TRBD2 matching 12 bases. This CDR3 spans 15 amino acids. The ends lost 6 bases at V and 2 bases at J; junction bases unmatched: 5. Per germline, CDR1 SQVTM and CDR2 ANQGSEA.

This clonotype showed up many times. The chain joins TRBV20-1 to TRBJ1-4; maybe TRBD1 (5 bases). Germline values: CDR1 DFQATT, CDR2 SNEGSKA (reference sequence). The V end lost 7 bases, the J end lost 6 bases, and 21 bases lay between the germline ends. The CDR3 has 15 amino acids. CDR3 in DNA: TGCAGTGTGCGGCAGTACCCATCGGGGGATGAAAAACTGTTTTTT. Protein sequence: CSVRQYPSGDEKLFF.

The rearrangement joins TRBV7-9 to TRBJ2-7; D not resolved. From germline, CDR1 is SEHNR and CDR2 FQNEAQ (reference sequence). The CDR3 length is 16 residues. Trimming took off 5 bases at V and 7 bases at J, with 24 bases between the two ends. CDR3 in DNA: TGTGCCAGCAGCCGCCAAACCGGTGGGTCCTACAATGAGCAGTACTTC. Protein: CASSRQTGGSYNEQYF.

This chain connects TRBV3-1 to TRBJ2-2; D gene ambiguous. CDR1 LGHDT and CDR2 YNNKEL come from the germline V gene (reference sequence). This CDR3 spans 11 amino acids. The V end lost 8 bases, the J end lost 5 bases, and 6 bases lay between the germline ends. The CDR3 nucleotides read TGTGCCAGCCGAAAAACCGGGGAGCTGTTTTTT. This encodes CASRKTGELFF.

This clonotype was picked up many times. The V call is TRBV7-3, the J call TRBJ2-2; 7 positions agree with TRBD1. The CDR3 runs to 16 residues. After removal of 1 base from V and 0 bases from J, the junction contained 2 bases not matched to a gene. The germline V gene encodes CDR1 SGHTA and CDR2 FQGTGA. The CDR3 protein is CASSLMGQPNTGELFF. The CDR3 region has the DNA TGTGCCAGCAGCTTAATGGGACAGCCGAACACCGGGGAGCTGTTTTTT.

This rearrangement joins TRBV3-1 to TRBJ1-5; no reliable D call. The CDR3 covers 15 residues. Trimming took off 0 bases at V and 3 bases at J, with 9 bases between the two ends. CDR1 and CDR2 (germline): LGHDT, YNNKEL (reference sequence). In DNA, the CDR3 is TGTGCCAGCAGCCAAGATAACAGACCCAATCAGCCCCAGCATTTT. It yields the protein CASSQDNRPNQPQHF.

This clonotype was counted ten times or more. The chain carries TRBV6-6 and TRBJ1-5; 7 bases are a match to TRBD1. This CDR3 is 15 amino acids long. J lost 1 base, V lost 4 bases, and 4 bases had no gene match. Per the germline V gene, CDR1 is MNHNY and CDR2 is SVGAGI (reference sequence). The CDR3 reads CASSSTGVSNQPQHF. DNA of the CDR3: TGTGCCAGCAGTTCCACAGGGGTGAGCAATCAGCCCCAGCATTTT.

This sequence joins TRBV29-1 and TRBJ1-4; D is unresolved. Germline loops: CDR1 SQVTM, CDR2 ANQGSEA. The CDR3 spans 14 residues. V was cut by 7 bases and J by 9 bases, with 21 bases left in between. The CDR3 DNA follows: TGCAGCGCTGGAGAAATTTCCGGGGTCCAAAAACTGTTTTTT. Protein sequence: CSAGEISGVQKLFF.

This rearrangement joins TRBV7-9 to TRBJ2-5; D is possibly TRBD1 (5 bases). Trimming pared 3 bases from V and 7 bases from J, leaving 15 bases between. The CDR3 runs 14 residues. CDR1 and CDR2 (germline): SEHNR, FQNEAQ (reference sequence). CDR3: CASSFPRDLGTQYF. CDR3 bases: TGTGCCAGCAGCTTCCCCAGGGATCTGGGGACCCAGTACTTC.

The V call is TRBV9, the J call TRBJ2-2, with D tentatively TRBD1 or TRBD2 (5 bases each). CDR1 and CDR2 (germline): SGDLS, YYNGEE. This CDR3 contains 13 residues. V dropped 5 bases and J dropped 6 bases, with 11 bases sitting between them. This chain's CDR3 is CASSRDHSGELFF. DNA for the CDR3: TGTGCCAGCAGTAGGGACCACTCCGGGGAGCTGTTTTTT.

Notes on this clonotype: The junction and the germline gene differ at one end; a read error may be behind it. The gene calls are TRBV7-9 and TRBJ1-5, with TRBD1 matching 8 bases. The CDR3 consists of 14 residues. Germline V CDR1 and CDR2: SEHNR, FQNEAQ (reference sequence). The CDR3 reads CATSGGTGVQPQHF. CDR3 DNA: TGTGCCACCAGCGGAGGGACAGGCGTTCAGCCCCAGCATTTT.

The chain recombines TRBV5-6 with TRBJ1-6; 8 bases line up with TRBD1. The CDR3 runs to 14 residues. The V segment lost 4 bases and the J segment 7 bases; nucleotides outside the gene matches: 4. Germline CDR1 and CDR2: SGHDT and YYEEEE. The CDR3 protein is CASSVGQGNSPLHF. In DNA form, the CDR3 reads TGTGCCAGCAGCGTTGGACAGGGAAATTCACCCCTCCACTTT.

In its sample, this clonotype was seen many times. The CDR3 is CASTHIQAGNYGYTF. CDR3 sequence (DNA): TGTGCCAGTACCCATATACAGGCCGGTAACTATGGCTACACCTTC. This chain links TRBV19 with TRBJ1-2, with TRBD1 as a possible D gene (5 bases). CDR1 and CDR2 (germline): LNHDA, SQIVND (reference sequence). The V end lost 7 bases, the J end lost 1 base, and 16 bases lay between the germline ends. The CDR3 is 15 residues long. The full variable domain, rest sourced from reference TRBV19 and TRBJ1-2, is DGGITQSPKYLFRKEGQNVTLSCEQNLNHDAMYWYRQDPGQGLRLIYYSQIVNDFQKGDIAEGYSVSREKKESFPLTVTSAQKNPTAFYLCASTHIQAGNYGYTFGSGTRLTVV.